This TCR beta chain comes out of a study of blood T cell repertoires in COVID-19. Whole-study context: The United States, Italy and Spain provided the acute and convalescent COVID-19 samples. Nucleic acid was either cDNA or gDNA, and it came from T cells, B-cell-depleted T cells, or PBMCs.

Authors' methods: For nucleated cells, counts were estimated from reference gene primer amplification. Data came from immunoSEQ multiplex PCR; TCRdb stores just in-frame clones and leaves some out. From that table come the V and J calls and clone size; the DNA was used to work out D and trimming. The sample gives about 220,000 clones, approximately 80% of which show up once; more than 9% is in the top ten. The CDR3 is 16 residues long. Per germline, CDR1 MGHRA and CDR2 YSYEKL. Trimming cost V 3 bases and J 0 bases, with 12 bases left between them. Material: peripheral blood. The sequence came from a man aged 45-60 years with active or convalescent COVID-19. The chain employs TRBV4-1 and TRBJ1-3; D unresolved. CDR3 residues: CASSHPDTYSGNTIYF. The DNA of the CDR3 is TGCGCCAGCAGCCATCCCGACACGTACTCTGGAAACACCATATATTTT.